This T cell receptor beta chain was captured in a study of cytomegalovirus exposure and HLA in healthy donors. Study-wide background: Samples from HLA-typed donors yielded about 85 million unique TCRs in an early data release.

With 60 Vbeta and 13 Jbeta primers, the PCR was carried out. Assay used: immunoSEQ multiplex PCR; TCRdb lists only in-frame clones, some missing. This table holds tens of thousands of clones, 35% to 50% found once. The V and J ends lost 6 bases and 5 bases respectively, with 13 bases between them. CDR1 and CDR2 from the germline V gene are MNHNY and SVGAGI (reference sequence). The CDR3 length is 13 residues. Input material: PBMCs. This TCR came from a woman between 45 and 65 years old in good health and CMV-seronegative. The chain recombines TRBV6-6 with TRBJ1-1; D may be TRBD1 (5 bases). The CDR3 DNA reads as TGTGCCAGCAGCTTGGGGGGGGTAACTGAAGCTTTCTTT. Translated, it gives CASSLGGVTEAFF.